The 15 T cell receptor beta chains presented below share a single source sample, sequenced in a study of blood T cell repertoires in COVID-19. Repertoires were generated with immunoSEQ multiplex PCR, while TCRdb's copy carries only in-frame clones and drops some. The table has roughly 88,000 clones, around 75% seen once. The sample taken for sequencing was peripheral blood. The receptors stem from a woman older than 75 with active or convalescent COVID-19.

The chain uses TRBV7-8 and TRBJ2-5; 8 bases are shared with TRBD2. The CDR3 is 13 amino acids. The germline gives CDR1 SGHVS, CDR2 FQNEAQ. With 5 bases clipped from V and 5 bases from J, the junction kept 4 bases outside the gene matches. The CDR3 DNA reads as TGTGCCAGCAGCCTAAGGACTAGCGAGACCCAGTACTTC. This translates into CASSLRTSETQYF.

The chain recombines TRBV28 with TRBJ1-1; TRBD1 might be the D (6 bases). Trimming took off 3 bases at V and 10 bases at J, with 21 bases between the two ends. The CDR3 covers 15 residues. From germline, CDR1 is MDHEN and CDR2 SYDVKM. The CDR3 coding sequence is TGTGCCAGCAGTTTTAGTTTCCGGGACAACCCGTTAGCTTTCTTT. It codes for CASSFSFRDNPLAFF.

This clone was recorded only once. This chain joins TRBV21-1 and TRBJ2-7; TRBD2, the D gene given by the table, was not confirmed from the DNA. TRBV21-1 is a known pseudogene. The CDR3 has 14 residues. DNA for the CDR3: TGTGCCAGCAGTATAGGCGGGAGTGACGACGAGCAGTACTTC. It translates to CASSIGGSDDEQYF.

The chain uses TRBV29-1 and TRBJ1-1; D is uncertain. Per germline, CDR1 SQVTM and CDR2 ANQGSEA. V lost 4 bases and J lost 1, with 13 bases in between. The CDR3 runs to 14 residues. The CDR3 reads CSVVGSVSNTEAFF. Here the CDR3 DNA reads TGCAGCGTTGTCGGGTCCGTTTCGAACACTGAAGCTTTCTTT. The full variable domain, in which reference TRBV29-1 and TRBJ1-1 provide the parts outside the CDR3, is SAVISQKPSRDICQRGTSLTIQCQVDSQVTMMFWYRQQPGQSLTLIATANQGSEATYESGFVIDKFPISRPNLTFSTLTVSNMSPEDSSIYLCSVVGSVSNTEAFFGQGTRLTVV.

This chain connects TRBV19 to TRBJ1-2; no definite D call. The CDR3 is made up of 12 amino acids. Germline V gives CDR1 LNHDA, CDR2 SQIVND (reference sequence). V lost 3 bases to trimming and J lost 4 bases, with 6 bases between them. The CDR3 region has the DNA TGTGCCAGTAGTATTGGGCCCTATGGCTACACCTTC. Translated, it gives CASSIGPYGYTF.

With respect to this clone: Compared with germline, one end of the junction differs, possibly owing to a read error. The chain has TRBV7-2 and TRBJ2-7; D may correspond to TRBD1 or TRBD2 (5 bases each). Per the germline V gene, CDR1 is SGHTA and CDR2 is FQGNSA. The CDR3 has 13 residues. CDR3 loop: CASRLGETHEQYF. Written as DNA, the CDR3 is TGTGCCAGCAGATTAGGGGAGACCCACGAGCAGTACTTC. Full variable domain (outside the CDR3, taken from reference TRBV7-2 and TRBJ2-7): GAGVSQSPSNKVTEKGKDVELRCDPISGHTALYWYRQSLGQGLEFLIYFQGNSAPDKSGLPSDRFSAERTGGSVSTLTIQRTQQEDSAVYLCASRLGETHEQYFGPGTRLTVT.

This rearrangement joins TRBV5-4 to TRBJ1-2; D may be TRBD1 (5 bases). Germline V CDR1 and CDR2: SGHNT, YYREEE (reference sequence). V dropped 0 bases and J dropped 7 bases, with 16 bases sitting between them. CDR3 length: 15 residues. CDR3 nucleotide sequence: TGTGCCAGCAGCTTGGAAGGGGCGCAAACATCTGGCTACACCTTC. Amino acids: CASSLEGAQTSGYTF.

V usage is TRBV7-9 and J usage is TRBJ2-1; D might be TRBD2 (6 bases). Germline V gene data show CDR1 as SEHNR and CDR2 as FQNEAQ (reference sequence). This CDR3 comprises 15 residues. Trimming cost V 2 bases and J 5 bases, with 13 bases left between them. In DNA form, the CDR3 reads TGTGCCAGCAGCTTAACATTAGCGGAAAACAATGAGCAGTTCTTC. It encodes CASSLTLAENNEQFF.

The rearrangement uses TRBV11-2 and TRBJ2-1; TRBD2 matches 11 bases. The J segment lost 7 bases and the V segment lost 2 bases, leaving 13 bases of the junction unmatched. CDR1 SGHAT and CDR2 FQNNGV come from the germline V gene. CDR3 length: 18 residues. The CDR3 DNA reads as TGTGCCAGCAGCTTAATTTTTCCGACTAGCGGGAAACATAATGAGCAGTTCTTC. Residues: CASSLIFPTSGKHNEQFF.

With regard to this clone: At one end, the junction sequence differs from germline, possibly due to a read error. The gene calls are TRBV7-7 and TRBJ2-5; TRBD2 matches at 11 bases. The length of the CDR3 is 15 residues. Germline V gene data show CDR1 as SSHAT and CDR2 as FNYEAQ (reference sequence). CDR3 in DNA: TGTGCTAGCAGCGCAGGGACTAGCGGCCAAGAGACCCAGTACTTC. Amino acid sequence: CASSAGTSGQETQYF.

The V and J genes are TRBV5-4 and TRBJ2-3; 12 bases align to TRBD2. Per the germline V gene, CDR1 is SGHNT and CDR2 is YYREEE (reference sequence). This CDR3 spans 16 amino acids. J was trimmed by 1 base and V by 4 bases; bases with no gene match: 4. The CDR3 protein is CASSPGLAGRTDTQYF. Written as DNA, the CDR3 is TGTGCCAGCAGCCCGGGACTAGCGGGTCGCACAGATACGCAGTATTTT. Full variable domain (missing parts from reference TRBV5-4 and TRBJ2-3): ETGVTQSPTHLIKTRGQQVTLRCSSQSGHNTVSWYQQALGQGPQFIFQYYREEENGRGNFPPRFSGLQFPNYSSELNVNALELDDSALYLCASSPGLAGRTDTQYFGPGTRLTVL.

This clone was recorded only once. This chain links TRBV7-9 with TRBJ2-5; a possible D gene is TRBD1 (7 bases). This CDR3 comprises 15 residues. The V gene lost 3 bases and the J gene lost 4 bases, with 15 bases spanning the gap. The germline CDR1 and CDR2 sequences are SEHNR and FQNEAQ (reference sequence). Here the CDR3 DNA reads TGTGCCAGCAGCTTTGGAGGGGGCGAGGGAGAGACCCAGTACTTC. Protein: CASSFGGGEGETQYF.

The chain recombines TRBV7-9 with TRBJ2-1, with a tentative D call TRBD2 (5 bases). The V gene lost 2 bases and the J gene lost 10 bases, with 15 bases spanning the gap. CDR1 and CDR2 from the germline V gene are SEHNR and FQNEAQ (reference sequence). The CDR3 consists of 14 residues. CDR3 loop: CASSLRSGSGEQFF. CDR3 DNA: TGTGCCAGCAGCTTACGGTCTGGGAGTGGCGAGCAGTTCTTC.

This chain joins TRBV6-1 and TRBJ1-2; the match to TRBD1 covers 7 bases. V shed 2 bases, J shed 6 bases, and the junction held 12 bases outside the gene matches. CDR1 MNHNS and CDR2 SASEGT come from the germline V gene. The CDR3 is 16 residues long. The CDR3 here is CASSEPGDRVIHGYTF. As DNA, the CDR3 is TGTGCCAGCAGTGAACCCGGCGACAGGGTGATACATGGCTACACCTTC.

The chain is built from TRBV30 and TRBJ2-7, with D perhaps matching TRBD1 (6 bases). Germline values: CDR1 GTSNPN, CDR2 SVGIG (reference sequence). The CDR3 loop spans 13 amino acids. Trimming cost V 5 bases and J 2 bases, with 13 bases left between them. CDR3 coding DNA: TGTGCCTGGGGACAGTCATCCCCCTACGAGCAGTACTTC. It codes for CAWGQSSPYEQYF.